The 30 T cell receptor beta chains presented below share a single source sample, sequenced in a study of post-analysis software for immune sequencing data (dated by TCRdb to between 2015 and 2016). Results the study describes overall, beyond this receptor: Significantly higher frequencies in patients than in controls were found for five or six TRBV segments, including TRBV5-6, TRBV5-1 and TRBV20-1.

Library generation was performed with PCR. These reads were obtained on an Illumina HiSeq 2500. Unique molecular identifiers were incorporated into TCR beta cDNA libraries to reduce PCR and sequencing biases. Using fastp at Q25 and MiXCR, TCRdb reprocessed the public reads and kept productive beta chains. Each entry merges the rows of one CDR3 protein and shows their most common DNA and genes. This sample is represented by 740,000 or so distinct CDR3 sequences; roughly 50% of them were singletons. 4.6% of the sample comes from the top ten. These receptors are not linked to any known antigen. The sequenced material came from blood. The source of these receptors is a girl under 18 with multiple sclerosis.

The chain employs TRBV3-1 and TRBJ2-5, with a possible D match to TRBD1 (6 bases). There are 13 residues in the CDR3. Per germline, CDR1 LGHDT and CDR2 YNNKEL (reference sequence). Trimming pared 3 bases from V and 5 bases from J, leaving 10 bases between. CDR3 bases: TGTGCCAGCAGCCATACAGGGCGGGAGACCCAGTACTTC. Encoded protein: CASSHTGRETQYF.

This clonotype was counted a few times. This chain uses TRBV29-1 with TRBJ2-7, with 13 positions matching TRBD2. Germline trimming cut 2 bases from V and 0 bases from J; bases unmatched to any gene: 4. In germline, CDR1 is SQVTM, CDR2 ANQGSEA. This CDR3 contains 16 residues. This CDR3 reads CSVERLAGGGSYEQYF. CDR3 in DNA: TGCAGCGTTGAACGACTAGCGGGAGGAGGCTCCTACGAGCAGTACTTC.

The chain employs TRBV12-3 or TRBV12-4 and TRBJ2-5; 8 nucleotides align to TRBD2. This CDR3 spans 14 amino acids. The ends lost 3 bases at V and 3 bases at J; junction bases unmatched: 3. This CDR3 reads CASSFGTRKETQYF. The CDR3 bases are TGTGCCAGCAGTTTTGGGACTAGGAAAGAGACCCAGTACTTC.

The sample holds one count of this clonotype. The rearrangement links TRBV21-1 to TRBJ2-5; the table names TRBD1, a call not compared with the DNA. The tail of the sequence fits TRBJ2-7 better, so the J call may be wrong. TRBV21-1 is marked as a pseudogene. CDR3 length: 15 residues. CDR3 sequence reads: CASSSRTGGRYEQYF. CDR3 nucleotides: TGTGCCAGCAGCTCCCGGACAGGGGGCCGGTACGAGCAGTACTTC.

The CDR3 DNA reads TGTGCCAGCAGCCGAGACAAAGACAGGGGGCATGCAGATACGCAGTATTTT. This gives the protein CASSRDKDRGHADTQYF. The chain combines TRBV7-6 with TRBJ2-3; TRBD1 agrees at 10 bases. The trim removed 5 bases at V and 4 bases at J, leaving 12 bases unmatched. The CDR3 runs 17 residues. CDR1 SGHVS and CDR2 FNYEAQ come from the germline V gene.

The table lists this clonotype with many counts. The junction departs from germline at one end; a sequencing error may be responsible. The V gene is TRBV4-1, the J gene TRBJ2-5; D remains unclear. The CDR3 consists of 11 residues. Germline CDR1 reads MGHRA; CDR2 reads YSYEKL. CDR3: CASSQGNEQYF. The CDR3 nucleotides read TGTGCCAGCAGCCAAGGCAATGAGCAGTACTTC.

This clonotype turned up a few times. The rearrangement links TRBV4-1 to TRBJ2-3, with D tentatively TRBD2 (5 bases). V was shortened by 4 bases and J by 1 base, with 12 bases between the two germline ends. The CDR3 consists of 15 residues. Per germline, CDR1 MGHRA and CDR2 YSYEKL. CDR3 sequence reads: CASSPGNGRTDTQYF. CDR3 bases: TGCGCCAGCAGCCCGGGGAACGGGCGCACAGATACGCAGTATTTT.

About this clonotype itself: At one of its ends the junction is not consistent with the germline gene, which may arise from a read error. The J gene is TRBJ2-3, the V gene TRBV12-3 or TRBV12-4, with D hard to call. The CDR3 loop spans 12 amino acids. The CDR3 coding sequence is TGTGCCGGCAGTACAGGCACAGATACGCAGTATTTT. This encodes CAGSTGTDTQYF.

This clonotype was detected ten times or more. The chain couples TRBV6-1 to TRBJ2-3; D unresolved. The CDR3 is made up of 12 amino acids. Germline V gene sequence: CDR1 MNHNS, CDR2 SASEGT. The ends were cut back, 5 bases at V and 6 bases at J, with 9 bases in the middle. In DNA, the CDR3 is TGTGCCAGCAGTCTATCGAGGGATACGCAGTATTTT. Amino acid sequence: CASSLSRDTQYF.

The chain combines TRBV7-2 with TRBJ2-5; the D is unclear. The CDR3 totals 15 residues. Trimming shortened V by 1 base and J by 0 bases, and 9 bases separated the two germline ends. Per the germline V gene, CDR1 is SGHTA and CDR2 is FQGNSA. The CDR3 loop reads CASSLDGRYQETQYF. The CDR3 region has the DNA TGTGCCAGCAGCTTAGATGGACGCTACCAAGAGACCCAGTACTTC.

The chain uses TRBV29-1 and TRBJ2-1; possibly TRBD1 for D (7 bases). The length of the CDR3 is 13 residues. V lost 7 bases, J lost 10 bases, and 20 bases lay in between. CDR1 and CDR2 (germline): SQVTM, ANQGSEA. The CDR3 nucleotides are TGCAGCGCGCAGGGGGGTTATGAGGCCGAGCAGTTCTTC. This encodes CSAQGGYEAEQFF.

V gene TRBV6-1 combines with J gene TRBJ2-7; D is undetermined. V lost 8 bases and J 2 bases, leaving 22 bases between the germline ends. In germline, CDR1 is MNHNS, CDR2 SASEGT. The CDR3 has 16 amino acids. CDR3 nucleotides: TGTGCCAGCCAAATGTCGGAGTTGCGAGGACCCTACGAGCAGTACTTC. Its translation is CASQMSELRGPYEQYF.

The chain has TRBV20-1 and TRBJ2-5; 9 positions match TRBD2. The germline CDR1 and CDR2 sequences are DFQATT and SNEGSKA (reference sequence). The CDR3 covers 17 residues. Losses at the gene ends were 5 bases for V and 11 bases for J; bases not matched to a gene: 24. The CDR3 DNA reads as TGCAGTGCTGACCCACGGTCAGTCAAGCGGGGGGATCGAGAGCAGTACTTC. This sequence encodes CSADPRSVKRGDREQYF.

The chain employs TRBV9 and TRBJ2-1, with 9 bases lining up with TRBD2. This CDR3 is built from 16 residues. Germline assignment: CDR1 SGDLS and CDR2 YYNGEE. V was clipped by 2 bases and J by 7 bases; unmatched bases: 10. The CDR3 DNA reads TGTGCCAGCAGCGTCAGCCGGACTAGCGCAAAGAATGAGCAGTTCTTC. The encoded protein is CASSVSRTSAKNEQFF.

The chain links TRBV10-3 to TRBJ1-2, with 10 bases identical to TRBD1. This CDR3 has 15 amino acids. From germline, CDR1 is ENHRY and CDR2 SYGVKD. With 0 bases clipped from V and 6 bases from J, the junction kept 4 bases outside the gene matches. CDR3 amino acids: CAISESLDRGNGYTF. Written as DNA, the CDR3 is TGTGCCATCAGTGAGTCTCTGGACAGGGGGAATGGCTACACCTTC.

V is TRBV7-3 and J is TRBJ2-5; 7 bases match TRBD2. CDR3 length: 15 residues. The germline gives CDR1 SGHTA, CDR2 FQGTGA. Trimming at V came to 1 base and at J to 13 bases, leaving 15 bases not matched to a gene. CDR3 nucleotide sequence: TGTGCCAGCAGCTTAAGGGCCGGGAGGACCTATTCTCGGTACTTC. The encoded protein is CASSLRAGRTYSRYF.

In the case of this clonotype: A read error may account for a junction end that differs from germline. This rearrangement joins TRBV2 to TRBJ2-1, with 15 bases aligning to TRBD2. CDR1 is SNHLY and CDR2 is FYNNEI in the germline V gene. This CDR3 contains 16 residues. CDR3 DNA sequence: TGTGCCAGTGCCCATTCGGGACTAGCGGGAGGAAATGCGCAGTTCTTC. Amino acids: CASAHSGLAGGNAQFF.

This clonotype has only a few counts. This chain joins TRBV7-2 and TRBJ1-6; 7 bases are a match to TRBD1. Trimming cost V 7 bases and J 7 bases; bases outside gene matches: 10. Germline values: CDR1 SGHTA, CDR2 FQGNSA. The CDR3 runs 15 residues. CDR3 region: CASTPPTGSNSPLHF. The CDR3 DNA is TGTGCCAGCACTCCCCCGACAGGGTCAAATTCACCCCTCCACTTT.

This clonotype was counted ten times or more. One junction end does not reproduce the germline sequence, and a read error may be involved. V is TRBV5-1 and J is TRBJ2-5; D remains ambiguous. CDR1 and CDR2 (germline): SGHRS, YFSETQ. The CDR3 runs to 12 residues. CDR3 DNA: TGTGCCAGCAGCTTGGGTGCGGAGACCCAGTACTTC. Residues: CASSLGAETQYF.

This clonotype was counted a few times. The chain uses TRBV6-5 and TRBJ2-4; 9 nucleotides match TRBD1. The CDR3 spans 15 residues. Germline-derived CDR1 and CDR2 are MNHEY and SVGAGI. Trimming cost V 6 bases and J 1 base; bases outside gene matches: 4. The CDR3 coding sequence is TGTGCCAGCAGAAAACAGGGGGCGGCCAAAAACATTCAGTACTTC. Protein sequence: CASRKQGAAKNIQYF.

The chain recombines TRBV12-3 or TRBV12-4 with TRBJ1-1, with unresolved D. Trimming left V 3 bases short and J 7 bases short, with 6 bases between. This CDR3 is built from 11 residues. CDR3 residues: CASSLAHEAFF. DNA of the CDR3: TGTGCCAGCAGTTTGGCCCATGAAGCTTTCTTT.

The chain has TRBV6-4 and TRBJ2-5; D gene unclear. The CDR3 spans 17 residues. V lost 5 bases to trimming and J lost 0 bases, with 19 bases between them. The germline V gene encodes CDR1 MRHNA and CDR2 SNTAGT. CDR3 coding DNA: TGTGCCAGCAGTACTTTTCCCCGACGGCAGTACCAAGAGACCCAGTACTTC. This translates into CASSTFPRRQYQETQYF.

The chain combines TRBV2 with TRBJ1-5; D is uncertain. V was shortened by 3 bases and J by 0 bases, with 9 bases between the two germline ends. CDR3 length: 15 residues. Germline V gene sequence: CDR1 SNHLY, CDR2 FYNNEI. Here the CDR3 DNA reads TGTGCCAGCAGTGAGCCCAGACATAGCAATCAGCCCCAGCATTTT. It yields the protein CASSEPRHSNQPQHF.

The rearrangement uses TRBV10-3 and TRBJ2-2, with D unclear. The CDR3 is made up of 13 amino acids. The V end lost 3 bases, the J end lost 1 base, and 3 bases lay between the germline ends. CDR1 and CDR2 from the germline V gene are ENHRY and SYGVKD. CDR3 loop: CAISDLNTGELFF. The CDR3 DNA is TGTGCCATCAGTGATTTGAACACCGGGGAGCTGTTTTTT.

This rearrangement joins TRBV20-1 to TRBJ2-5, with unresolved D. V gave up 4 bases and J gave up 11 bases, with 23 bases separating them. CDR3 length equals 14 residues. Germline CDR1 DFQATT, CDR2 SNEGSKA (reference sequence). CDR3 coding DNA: TGCAGTGCTACCCCTTCACTCGCCATTGTGGGGCAGTACTTC. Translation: CSATPSLAIVGQYF.

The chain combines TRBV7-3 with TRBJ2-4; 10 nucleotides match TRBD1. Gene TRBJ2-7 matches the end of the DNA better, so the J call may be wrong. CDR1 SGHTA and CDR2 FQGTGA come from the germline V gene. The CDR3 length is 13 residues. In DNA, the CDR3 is TGTGCCAGCAGCCGGGGACAGGGGCTCGAGCAGTACTTC. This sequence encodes CASSRGQGLEQYF.

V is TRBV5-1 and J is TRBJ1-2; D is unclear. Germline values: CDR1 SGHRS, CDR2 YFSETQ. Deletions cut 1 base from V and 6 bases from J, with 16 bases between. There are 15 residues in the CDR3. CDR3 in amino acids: CASSLPSSIPNGYTF. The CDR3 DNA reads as TGCGCCAGCAGCTTGCCCTCGAGTATCCCCAATGGCTACACCTTC.

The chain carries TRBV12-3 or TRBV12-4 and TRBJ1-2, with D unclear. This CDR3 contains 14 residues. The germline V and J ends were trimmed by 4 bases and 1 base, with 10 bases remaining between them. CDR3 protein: CASSSEEDNYGYTF. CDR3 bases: TGTGCCAGCAGTTCCGAAGAAGATAACTATGGCTACACCTTC.

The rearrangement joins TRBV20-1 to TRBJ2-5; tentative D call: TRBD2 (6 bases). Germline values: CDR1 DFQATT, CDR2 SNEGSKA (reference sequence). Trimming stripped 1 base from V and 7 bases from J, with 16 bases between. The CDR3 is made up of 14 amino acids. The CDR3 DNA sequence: TGCAGTGCTAGAGTTAGCGGAACAGAAGGGACCCAGTACTTC. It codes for CSARVSGTEGTQYF.

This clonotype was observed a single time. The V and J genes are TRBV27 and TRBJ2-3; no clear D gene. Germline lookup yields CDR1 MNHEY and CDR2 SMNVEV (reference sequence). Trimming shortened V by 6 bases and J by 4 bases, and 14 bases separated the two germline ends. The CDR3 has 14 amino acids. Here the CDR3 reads CASSPNYFSDTQYF. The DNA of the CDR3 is TGTGCCAGCAGCCCCAACTATTTTTCAGATACGCAGTATTTT.